This TCR beta chain originates from a study of sequential checkpoint blockade in melanoma. After removal of 5 bases from V and 4 bases from J, the junction contained 14 bases not matched to a gene. Germline CDR1 MDHEN, CDR2 SYDVKM. The CDR3 totals 16 residues. Sequenced by immunoSEQ multiplex PCR; TCRdb stores in-frame clones only, minus some. The sample has about 21,000 clones, 27% seen once. Documented treatment: randomized to nivolumab then ipilimumab (arm A) or the reverse (arm B). This sequence originates from a human donor with melanoma. This material consisted of tumor tissue (inferred from file names), taken from a patient given nivolumab and ipilimumab in sequence. This chain uses TRBV28 with TRBJ2-7, with 7 bases identical to TRBD2. DNA of the CDR3: TGTGCCAGCAGTCCACACCAGGAACTAGCGCGATACGAGCAGTACTTC. Translated: CASSPHQELARYEQYF.